A selection of T cell receptor beta chains follows, all from one sample in a study of cytotoxic CD8 clonotypes in ibrutinib-treated CLL. The assay was immunoSEQ multiplex PCR, and TCRdb's table has in-frame clones only and misses some. Of over 200,000 clones in the sample, just over 70% were seen once. The sample in question was PBMCs, obtained after 12 months of ibrutinib treatment. The receptor source for this set is a human donor with chronic lymphocytic leukemia. The CDR3 runs from the conserved cysteine through the conserved F or W. The D gene is left open where the match is weak.

v_gene	d_gene	j_gene	CDR3aa
TRBV2	NA	TRBJ1-2	CASSRSGGTSGDGYTF
TRBV7-2	NA	TRBJ1-6	CASSLGTEYNSPLHF
TRBV6-5	TRBD2	TRBJ2-1	CASRVTSGIGNEQFF
TRBV5-5	TRBD1	TRBJ1-2	CASSLVMGQYGYGYTF
TRBV10-1	TRBD2	TRBJ2-3	CASSGPTGTSGTDSSTDTQYF
TRBV9	TRBD1	TRBJ1-2	CASSAGQAYGYTF
TRBV30	NA	TRBJ1-2	CAWSGSVLVDGYTF
TRBV19	NA	TRBJ1-4	CASSIQGREKLFF
TRBV18	NA	TRBJ2-1	CASSPVRQNEQFF
TRBV30	NA	TRBJ2-3	CAWSILGFADTQYF
TRBV9	NA	TRBJ2-7	CASSVVGGRLSEQYF
TRBV29-1	NA	TRBJ2-7	CSVTWGVYEQYF
TRBV19	TRBD2	TRBJ2-7	CASSPGTSGSYEQYF
TRBV9	NA	TRBJ2-2	CASSVDRDTGELFF
TRBV19	NA	TRBJ1-5	CASSIGSGPGNQPQHF
TRBV4-3	NA	TRBJ1-2	CASSLTRHTKIYGYTF
TRBV30	TRBD1	TRBJ1-6	CAWSGQGYSPLHF
TRBV29-1	TRBD1	TRBJ2-6	CSVGQGSGANVLTF